This record looks at one T cell receptor (beta chain) sequence and its context. As yet, its antigen is unknown. These data come from a study of graft-versus-host responses after intestinal transplantation. Whole-study findings and limits: Levels of circulating GvH clones at their peak were associated with early post-transplant HvG declines.

The germline V gene has CDR1 KGHSH and CDR2 LQKENI. This CDR3 region has 14 residues. Trimming pared 3 bases from V and 7 bases from J, leaving 12 bases between. Sequencing was performed with immunoSEQ multiplex PCR; in TCRdb, only in-frame clones are kept and a portion is missing. The top ten hold more than 0.1% of the sample, which has around 120,000 clones, just under 95% seen once. The source is a human donor who received an intestinal transplant. The J gene is TRBJ1-4, the V gene TRBV18; no definite D call. The sequencing here drew on unstimulated CD4+ T cells sorted from spleen or lymph node cells, taken before intestinal transplant. DNA for the CDR3: TGTGCCAGCTCACCGGTTACAGCCATTGAAAAACTGTTTTTT. The encoded protein is CASSPVTAIEKLFF.